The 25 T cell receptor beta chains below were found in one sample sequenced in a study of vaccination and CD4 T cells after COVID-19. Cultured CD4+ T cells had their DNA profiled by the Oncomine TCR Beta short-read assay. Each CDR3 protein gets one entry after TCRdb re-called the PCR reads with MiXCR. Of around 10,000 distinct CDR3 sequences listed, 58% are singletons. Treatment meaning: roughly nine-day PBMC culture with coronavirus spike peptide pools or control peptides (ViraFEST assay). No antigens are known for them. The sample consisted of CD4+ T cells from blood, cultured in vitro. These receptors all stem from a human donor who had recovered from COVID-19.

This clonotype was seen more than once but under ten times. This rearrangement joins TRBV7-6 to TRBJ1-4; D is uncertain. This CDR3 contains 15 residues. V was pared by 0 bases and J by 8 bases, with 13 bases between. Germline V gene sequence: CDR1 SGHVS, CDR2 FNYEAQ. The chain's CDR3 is CASSLAAGNGEKLFF. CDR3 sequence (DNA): TGTGCCAGCAGCTTAGCTGCGGGTAATGGCGAAAAACTGTTTTTT.

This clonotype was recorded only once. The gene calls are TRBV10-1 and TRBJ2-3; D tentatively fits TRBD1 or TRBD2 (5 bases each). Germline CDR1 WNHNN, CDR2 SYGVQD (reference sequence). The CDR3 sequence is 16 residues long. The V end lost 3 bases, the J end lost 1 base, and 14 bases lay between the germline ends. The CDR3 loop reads CASSEVGGHGTDTQYF. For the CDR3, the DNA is TGCGCCAGCAGTGAAGTAGGAGGACACGGCACAGATACGCAGTATTTT.

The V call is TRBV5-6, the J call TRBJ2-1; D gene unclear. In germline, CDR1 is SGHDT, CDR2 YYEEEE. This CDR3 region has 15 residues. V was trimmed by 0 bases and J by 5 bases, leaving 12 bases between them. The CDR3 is CASSLAGPGDNEQFF. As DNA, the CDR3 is TGTGCCAGCAGCTTGGCCGGTCCGGGCGACAATGAGCAGTTCTTC.

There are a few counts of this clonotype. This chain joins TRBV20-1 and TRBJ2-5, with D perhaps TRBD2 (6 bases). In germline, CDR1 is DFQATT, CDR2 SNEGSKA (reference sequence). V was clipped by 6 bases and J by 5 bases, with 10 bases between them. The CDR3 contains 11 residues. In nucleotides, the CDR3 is TGCAGTGCGACCGGAGGGGAGACCCAGTACTTC. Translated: CSATGGETQYF.

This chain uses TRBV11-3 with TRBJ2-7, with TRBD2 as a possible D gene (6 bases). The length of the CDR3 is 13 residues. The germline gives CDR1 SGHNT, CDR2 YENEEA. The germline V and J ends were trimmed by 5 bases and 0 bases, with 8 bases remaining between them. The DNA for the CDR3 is TGTGCCAGCAGCCGGGACTCCTCCTACGAGCAGTACTTC. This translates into CASSRDSSYEQYF.

CDR3: CSPKGVLEQFF. CDR3 nucleotide sequence: TGCAGCCCAAAGGGGGTCCTTGAGCAGTTCTTC. The rearrangement links TRBV20-1 to TRBJ2-1; D is perhaps TRBD1 (6 bases). CDR1 and CDR2 (germline): DFQATT, SNEGSKA (reference sequence). The CDR3 is 11 residues long.

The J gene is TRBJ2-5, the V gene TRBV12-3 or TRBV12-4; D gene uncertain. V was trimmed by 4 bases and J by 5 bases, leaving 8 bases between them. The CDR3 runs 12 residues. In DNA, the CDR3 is TGTGCCAGCAGTTCGGGTCGGGAGACCCAGTACTTC. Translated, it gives CASSSGRETQYF.

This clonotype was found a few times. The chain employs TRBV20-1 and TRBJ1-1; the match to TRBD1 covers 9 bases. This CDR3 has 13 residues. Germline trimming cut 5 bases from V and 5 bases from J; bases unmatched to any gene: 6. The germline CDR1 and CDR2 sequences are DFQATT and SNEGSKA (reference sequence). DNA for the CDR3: TGCAGTGCTCAACCGGGACAGGGAACTGAAGCTTTCTTT. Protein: CSAQPGQGTEAFF.

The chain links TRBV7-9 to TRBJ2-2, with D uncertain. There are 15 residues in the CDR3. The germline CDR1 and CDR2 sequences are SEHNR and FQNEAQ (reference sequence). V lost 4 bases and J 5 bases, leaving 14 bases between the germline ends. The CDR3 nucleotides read TGTGCCAGCAGCTCCATAGTAGCCAGAACCGGGGAGCTGTTTTTT. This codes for CASSSIVARTGELFF.

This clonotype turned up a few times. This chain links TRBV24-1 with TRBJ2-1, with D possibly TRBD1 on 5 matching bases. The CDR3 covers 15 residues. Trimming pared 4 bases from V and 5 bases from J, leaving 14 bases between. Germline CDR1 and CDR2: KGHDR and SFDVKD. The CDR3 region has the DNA TGTGCCACCAGTGACCCCGGGCAGGGAAACAATGAGCAGTTCTTC. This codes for CATSDPGQGNNEQFF.

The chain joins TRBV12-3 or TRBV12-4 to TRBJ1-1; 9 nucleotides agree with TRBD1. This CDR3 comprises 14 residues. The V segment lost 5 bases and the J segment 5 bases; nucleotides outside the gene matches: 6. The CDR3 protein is CASSLTGGWTEAFF. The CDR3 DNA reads TGTGCCAGCAGTCTCACAGGGGGCTGGACTGAAGCTTTCTTT.

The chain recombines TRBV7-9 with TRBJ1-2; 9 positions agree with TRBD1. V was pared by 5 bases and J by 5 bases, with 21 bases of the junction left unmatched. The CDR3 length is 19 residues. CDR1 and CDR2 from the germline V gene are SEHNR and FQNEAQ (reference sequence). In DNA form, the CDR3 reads TGTGCCAGCAGCCCAGCGGCAGGACAGGGGTCAATCGGGGGGTATGGCTACACCTTC. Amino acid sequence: CASSPAAGQGSIGGYGYTF.

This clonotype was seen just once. The CDR3: CSASKASGGANTGELFF. The CDR3 coding sequence is TGCAGTGCTAGCAAGGCTAGCGGGGGGGCGAACACCGGGGAGCTGTTTTTT. The chain is built from TRBV20-1 and TRBJ2-2; 12 bases align to TRBD2. Germline CDR1 DFQATT, CDR2 SNEGSKA (reference sequence). Trimming at V came to 3 bases and at J to 0 bases, leaving 5 bases not matched to a gene. This CDR3 contains 17 residues.

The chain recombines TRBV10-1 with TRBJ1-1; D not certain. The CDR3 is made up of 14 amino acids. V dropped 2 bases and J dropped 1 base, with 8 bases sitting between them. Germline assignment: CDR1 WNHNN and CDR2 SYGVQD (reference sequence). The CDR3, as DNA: TGCGCCAGCAGTGAGGAACGGAGGAACACTGAAGCTTTCTTT. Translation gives CASSEERRNTEAFF.

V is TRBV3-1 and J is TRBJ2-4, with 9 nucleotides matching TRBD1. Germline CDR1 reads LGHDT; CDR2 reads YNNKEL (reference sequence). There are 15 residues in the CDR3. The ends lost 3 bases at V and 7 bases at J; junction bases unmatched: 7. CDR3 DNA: TGTGCCAGCAGCCATAGTGGGACAGGGATGAACATTCAGTACTTC. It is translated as CASSHSGTGMNIQYF.

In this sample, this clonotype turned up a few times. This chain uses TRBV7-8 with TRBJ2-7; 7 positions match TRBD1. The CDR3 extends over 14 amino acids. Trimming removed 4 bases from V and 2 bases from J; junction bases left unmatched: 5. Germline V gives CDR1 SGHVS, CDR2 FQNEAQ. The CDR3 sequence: CASSSRTGAYEQYF. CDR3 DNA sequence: TGTGCCAGCAGCTCCCGGACAGGAGCCTACGAGCAGTACTTC.

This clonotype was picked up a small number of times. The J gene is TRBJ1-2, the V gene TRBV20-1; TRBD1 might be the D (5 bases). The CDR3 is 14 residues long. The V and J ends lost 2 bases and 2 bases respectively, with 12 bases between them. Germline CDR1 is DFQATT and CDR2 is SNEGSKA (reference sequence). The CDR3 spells CSARSTQDNYGYTF. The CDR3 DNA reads TGCAGTGCTAGATCCACACAGGACAACTATGGCTACACCTTC.

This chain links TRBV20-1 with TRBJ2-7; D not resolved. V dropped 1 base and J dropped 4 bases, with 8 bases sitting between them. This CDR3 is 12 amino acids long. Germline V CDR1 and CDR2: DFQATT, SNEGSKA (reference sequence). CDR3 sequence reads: CSARGRVYEQYF. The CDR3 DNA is TGCAGTGCTAGAGGAAGAGTTTACGAGCAGTACTTC.

Here the CDR3 DNA reads TGTGCCAGCAGCTCTACGGGACAGGGGGCGGACATTCAGTACTTC. Translation: CASSSTGQGADIQYF. The genes are TRBV6-1 and TRBJ2-4, with 12 bases matching TRBD1. The CDR3 runs to 15 residues. The J segment lost 8 bases and the V segment lost 6 bases, leaving 8 bases of the junction unmatched. Germline V gives CDR1 MNHNS, CDR2 SASEGT.

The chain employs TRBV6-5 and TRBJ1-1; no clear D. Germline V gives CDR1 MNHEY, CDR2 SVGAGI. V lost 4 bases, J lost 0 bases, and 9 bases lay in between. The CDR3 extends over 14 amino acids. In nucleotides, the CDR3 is TGTGCCAGCAGTTCCGACCTCATGAACACTGAAGCTTTCTTT. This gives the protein CASSSDLMNTEAFF.

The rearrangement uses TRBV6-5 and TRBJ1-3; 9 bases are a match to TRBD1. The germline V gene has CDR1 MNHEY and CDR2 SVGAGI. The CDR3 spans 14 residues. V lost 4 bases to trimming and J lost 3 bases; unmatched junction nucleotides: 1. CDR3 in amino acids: CASSLDRGGNTIYF. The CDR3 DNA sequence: TGTGCCAGCAGTTTGGACAGGGGTGGAAACACCATATATTTT.

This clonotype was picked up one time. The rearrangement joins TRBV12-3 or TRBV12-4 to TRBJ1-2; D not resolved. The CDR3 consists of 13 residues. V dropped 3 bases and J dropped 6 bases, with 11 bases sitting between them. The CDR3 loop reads CASSLSYRHGYTF. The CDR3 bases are TGTGCCAGCAGTTTGAGTTACAGACATGGCTACACCTTC.

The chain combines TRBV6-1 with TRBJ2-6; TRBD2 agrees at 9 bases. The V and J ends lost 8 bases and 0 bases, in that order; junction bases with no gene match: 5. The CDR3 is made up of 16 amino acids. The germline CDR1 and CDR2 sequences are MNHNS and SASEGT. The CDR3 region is CASGRGGASGANVLTF. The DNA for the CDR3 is TGTGCCAGCGGGCGCGGGGGGGCCTCTGGGGCCAACGTCCTGACTTTC.

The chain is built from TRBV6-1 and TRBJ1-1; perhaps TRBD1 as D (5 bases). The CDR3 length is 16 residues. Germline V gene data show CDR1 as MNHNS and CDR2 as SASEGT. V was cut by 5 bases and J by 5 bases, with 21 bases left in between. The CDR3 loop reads CASSRAGLGRETEAFF. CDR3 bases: TGTGCCAGCAGTAGGGCGGGACTTGGGAGGGAGACTGAAGCTTTCTTT.

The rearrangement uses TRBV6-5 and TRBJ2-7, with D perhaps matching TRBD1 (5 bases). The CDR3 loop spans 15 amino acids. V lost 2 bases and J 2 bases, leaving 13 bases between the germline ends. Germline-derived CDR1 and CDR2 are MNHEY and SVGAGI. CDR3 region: CASSYRRDSTYEQYF. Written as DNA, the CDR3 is TGTGCCAGCAGTTACCGTCGAGACAGTACCTACGAGCAGTACTTC.